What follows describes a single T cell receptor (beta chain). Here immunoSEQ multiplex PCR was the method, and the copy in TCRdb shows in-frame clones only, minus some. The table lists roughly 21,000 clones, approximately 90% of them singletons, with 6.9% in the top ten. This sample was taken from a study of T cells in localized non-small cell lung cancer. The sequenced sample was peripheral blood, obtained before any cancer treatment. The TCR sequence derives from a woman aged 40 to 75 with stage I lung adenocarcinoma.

For the CDR3, the DNA is TGTGCCAGCAGTTTCGTTTCTGGCTACACCTTC. It specifies CASSFVSGYTF. This rearrangement joins TRBV28 to TRBJ1-2; D remains ambiguous. The CDR3 runs 11 residues. Germline V gene data show CDR1 as MDHEN and CDR2 as SYDVKM. Trimming shortened V by 3 bases and J by 7 bases, and 6 bases separated the two germline ends.